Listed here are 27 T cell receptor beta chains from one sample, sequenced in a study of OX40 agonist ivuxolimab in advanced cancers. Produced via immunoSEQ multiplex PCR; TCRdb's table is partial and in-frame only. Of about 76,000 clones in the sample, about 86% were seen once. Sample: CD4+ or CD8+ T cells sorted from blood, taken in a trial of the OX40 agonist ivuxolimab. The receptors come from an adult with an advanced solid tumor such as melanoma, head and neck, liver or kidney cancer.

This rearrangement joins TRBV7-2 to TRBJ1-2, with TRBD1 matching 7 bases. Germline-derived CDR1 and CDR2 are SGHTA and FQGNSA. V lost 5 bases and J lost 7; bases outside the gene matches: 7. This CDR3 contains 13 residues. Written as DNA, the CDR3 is TGTGCCAGCAGCCCTCAGGGGGTCGCTGGCTACACCTTC. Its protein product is CASSPQGVAGYTF. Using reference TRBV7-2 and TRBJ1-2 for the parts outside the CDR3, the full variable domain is GAGVSQSPSNKVTEKGKDVELRCDPISGHTALYWYRQSLGQGLEFLIYFQGNSAPDKSGLPSDRFSAERTGGSVSTLTIQRTQQEDSAVYLCASSPQGVAGYTFGSGTRLTVV.

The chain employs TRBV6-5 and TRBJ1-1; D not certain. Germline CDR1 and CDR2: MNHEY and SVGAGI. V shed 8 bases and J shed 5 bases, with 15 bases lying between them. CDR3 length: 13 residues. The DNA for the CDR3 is TGTGCCAGCCATGAGGATCGGGTGACTGAAGCTTTCTTT. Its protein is CASHEDRVTEAFF.

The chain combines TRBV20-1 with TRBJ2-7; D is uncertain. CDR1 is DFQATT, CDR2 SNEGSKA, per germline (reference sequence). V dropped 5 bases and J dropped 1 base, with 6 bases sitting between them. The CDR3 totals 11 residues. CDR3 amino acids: CSAGPSYEQYF. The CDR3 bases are TGCAGTGCTGGGCCGTCCTACGAGCAGTACTTC.

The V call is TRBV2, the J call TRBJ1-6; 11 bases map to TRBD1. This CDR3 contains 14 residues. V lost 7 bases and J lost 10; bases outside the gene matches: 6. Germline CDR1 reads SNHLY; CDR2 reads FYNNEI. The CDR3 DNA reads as TGTGCCAGCACCGCGCGGGACAGGGGGTCACCCCTCCACTTT. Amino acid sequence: CASTARDRGSPLHF.

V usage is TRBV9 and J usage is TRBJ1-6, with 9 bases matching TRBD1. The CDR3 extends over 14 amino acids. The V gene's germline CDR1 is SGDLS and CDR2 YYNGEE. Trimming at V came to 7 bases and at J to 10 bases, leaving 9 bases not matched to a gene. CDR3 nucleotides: TGTGCCAGCGGCCCGGGACAGGGAGAGTCACCCCTCCACTTT. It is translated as CASGPGQGESPLHF.

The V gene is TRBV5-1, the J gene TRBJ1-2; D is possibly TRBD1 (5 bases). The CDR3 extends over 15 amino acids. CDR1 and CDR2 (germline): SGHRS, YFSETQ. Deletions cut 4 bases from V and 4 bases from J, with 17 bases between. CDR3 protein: CASSRGPAGGYGYTF. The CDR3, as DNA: TGCGCCAGCAGCAGGGGCCCCGCCGGGGGCTATGGCTACACCTTC.

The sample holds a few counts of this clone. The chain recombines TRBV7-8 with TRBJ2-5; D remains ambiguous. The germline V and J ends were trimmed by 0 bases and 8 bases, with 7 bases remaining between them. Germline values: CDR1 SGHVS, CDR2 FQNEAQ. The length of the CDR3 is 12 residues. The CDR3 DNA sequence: TGTGCCAGCAGCTTAGCTGGAAGTACCCAGTACTTC. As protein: CASSLAGSTQYF.

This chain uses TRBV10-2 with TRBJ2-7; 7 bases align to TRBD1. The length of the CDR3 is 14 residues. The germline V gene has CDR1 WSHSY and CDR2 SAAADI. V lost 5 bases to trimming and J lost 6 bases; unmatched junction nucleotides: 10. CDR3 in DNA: TGCGCCAGCAGTACAGGGGATGGCTACCGCGAGCAGTACTTC. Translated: CASSTGDGYREQYF.

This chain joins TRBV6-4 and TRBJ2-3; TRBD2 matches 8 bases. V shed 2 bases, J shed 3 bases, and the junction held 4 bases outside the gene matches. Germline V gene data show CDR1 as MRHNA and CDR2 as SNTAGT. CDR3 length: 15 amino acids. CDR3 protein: CASSDGGGITDTQYF. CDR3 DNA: TGTGCCAGCAGTGACGGCGGGGGGATAACAGATACGCAGTATTTT.

The DNA of the CDR3 is TGTGCCAGCAGCCCCTCCGGGAGCTACGAGCAGTACTTC. This codes for CASSPSGSYEQYF. The chain is built from TRBV14 and TRBJ2-7, with D possibly being TRBD2 (6 bases). Germline V gene lookup returns CDR1 SGHDN and CDR2 FVKESK. The V gene lost 4 bases and the J gene lost 3 bases, with 10 bases spanning the gap. The CDR3 contains 13 residues. The full variable domain, rest sourced from reference TRBV14 and TRBJ2-7, is EAGVTQFPSHSVIEKGQTVTLRCDPISGHDNLYWYRRVMGKEIKFLLHFVKESKQDESGMPNNRFLAERTGGTYSTLKVQPAELEDSGVYFCASSPSGSYEQYFGPGTRLTVT.

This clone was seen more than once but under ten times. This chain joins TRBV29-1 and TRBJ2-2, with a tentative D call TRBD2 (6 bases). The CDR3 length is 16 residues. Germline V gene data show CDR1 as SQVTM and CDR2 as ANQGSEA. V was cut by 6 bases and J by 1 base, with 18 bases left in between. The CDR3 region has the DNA TGCAGCGTCCCGAGGGTGGGACTGCTGAACACCGGGGAGCTGTTTTTT. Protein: CSVPRVGLLNTGELFF.

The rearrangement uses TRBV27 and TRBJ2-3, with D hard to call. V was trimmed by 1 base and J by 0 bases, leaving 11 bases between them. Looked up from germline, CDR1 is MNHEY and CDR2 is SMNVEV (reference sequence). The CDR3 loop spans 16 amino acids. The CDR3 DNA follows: TGTGCCAGCAGTTTATTTCCGGACCCTAGCACAGATACGCAGTATTTT. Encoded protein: CASSLFPDPSTDTQYF.

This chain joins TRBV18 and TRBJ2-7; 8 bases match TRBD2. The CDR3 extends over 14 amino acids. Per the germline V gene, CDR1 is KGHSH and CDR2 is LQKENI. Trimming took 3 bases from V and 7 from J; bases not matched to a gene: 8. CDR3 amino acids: CASSPAGGSPEQYF. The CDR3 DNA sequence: TGTGCCAGCTCACCGGCGGGGGGTTCCCCAGAGCAGTACTTC.

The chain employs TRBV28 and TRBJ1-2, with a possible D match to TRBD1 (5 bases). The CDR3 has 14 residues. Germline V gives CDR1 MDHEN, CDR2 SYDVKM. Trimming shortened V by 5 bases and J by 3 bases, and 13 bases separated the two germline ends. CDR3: CASSEGTADYGYTF. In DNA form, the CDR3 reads TGTGCCAGCAGTGAAGGGACGGCCGACTATGGCTACACCTTC.

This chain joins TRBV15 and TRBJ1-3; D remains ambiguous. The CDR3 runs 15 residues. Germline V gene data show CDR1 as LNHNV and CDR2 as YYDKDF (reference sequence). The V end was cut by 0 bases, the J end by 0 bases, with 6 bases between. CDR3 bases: TGTGCCACCAGCAGAGATCTGAACTCTGGAAACACCATATATTTT. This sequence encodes CATSRDLNSGNTIYF.

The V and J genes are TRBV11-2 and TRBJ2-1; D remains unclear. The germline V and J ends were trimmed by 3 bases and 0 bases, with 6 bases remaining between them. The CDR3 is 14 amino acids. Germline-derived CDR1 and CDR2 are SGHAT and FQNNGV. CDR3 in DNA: TGTGCCAGCAGCTTCGGCAACTCCTACAATGAGCAGTTCTTC. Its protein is CASSFGNSYNEQFF.

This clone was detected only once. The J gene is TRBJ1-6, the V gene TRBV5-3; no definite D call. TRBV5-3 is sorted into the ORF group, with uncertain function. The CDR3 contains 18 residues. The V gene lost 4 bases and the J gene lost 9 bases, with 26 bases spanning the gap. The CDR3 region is CARSPTPSGEPFGSPLHF. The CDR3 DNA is TGTGCCAGAAGCCCTACTCCGTCAGGTGAACCCTTCGGTTCACCCCTCCACTTT.

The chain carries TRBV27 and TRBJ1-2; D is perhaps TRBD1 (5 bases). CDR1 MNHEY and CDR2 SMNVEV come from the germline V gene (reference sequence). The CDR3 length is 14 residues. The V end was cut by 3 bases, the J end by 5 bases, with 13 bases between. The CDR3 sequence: CASSLGGFPYGYTF. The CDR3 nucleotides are TGTGCCAGCAGTTTGGGGGGGTTCCCTTATGGCTACACCTTC.

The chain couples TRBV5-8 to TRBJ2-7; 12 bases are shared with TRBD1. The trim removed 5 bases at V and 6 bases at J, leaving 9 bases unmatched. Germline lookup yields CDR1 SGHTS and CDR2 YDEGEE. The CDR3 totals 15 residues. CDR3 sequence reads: CASRLPGTGGAEQYF. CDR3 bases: TGTGCCAGCAGGCTCCCCGGGACAGGGGGCGCCGAGCAGTACTTC.

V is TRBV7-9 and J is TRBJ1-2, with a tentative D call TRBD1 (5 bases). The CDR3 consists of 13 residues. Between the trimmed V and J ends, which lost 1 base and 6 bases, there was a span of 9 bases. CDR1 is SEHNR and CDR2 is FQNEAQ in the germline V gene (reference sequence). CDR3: CASSLESGHGYTF. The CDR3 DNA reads TGTGCCAGCAGCTTAGAGTCAGGGCATGGCTACACCTTC.

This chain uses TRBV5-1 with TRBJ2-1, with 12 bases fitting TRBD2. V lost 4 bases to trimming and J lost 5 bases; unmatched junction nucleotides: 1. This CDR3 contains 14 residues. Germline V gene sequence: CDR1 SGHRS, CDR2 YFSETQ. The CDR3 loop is CASSRTSGDNEQFF. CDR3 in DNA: TGCGCCAGCAGCCGGACTAGCGGGGACAATGAGCAGTTCTTC.

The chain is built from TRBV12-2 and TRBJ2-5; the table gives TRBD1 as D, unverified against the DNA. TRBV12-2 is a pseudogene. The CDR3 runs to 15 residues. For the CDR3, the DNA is TGTGCAAGTCGCTTAGGGAGGGACAGACAAGAGACCCAGTACTTC. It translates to CASRLGRDRQETQYF.

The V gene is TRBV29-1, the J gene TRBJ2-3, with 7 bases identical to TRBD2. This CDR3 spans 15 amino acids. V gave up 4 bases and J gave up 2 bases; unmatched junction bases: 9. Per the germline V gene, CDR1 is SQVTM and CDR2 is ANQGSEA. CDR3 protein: CSVGDLAVSTDTQYF. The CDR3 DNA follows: TGCAGCGTTGGAGATCTAGCGGTCTCCACAGATACGCAGTATTTT.

The CDR3 loop reads CASSSNVGGNTGELFF. For the CDR3, the DNA is TGCGCCAGCAGCTCCAACGTAGGGGGGAACACCGGGGAGCTGTTTTTT. The chain has TRBV5-1 and TRBJ2-2; D possibly corresponds to TRBD1 (6 bases). CDR3 length: 16 residues. CDR1 SGHRS and CDR2 YFSETQ come from the germline V gene. V lost 3 bases, J lost 1 base, and 13 bases lay in between. Variable domain in full (rest from reference TRBV5-1 and TRBJ2-2): KAGVTQTPRYLIKTRGQQVTLSCSPISGHRSVSWYQQTPGQGLQFLFEYFSETQRNKGNFPGRFSGRQFSNSRSEMNVSTLELGDSALYLCASSSNVGGNTGELFFGEGSRLTVL.

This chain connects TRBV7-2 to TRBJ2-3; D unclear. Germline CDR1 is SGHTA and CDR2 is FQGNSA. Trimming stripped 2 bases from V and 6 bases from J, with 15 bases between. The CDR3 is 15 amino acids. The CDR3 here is CASSLNLPGIDTQYF. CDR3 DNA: TGTGCCAGCAGCTTAAATTTACCCGGAATCGATACGCAGTATTTT.

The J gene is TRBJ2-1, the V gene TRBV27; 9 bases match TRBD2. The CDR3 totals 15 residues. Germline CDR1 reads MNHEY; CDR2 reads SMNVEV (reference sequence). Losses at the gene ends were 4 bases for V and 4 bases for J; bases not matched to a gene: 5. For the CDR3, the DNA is TGTGCCAGCAGTTATATGACTAGCGGTTACAATGAGCAGTTCTTC. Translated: CASSYMTSGYNEQFF.

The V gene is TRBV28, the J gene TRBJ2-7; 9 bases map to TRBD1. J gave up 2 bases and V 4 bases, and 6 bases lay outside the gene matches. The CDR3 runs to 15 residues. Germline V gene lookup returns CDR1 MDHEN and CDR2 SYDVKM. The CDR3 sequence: CASSSNRQGAYEQYF. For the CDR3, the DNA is TGTGCCAGCAGTTCAAATCGACAGGGGGCCTACGAGCAGTACTTC.